This is a list of T cell receptor beta chains from one sample in a study of human T cells and chemical hapten exposure. TCRdb ran MiXCR on the RACE reads and lists one entry per CDR3 protein. The sample gives under 300,000 distinct CDR3 sequences, approximately 8.4% of which show up once; around 2.5% is in the top ten. This material consisted of whole blood, taken in connection with sensitization to the hapten diphenylcyclopropenone (DPC). The receptor set was obtained from a woman in her 40s with alopecia areata. Some clones in this sample may be carry-over from other donors' samples. Both conserved end residues are part of each CDR3. D genes are given only for firm matches. Where a row states a size, it is once, few, many or the class of an expanded clone; other rows omit it.

clone_size: NA
d_call: TRBD1
cdr3_length: 13
v_call: TRBV7-2
j_call: TRBJ2-1
cdr3_aa: CASSLEDRREQFF
cdr3_nt: TGTGCCAGCAGCTTAGAGGACAGGCGAGAGCAGTTCTTC

clone_size: few
d_call: NA
cdr3_length: 16
v_call: TRBV11-2
j_call: TRBJ2-2
cdr3_aa: CASRSQTGSLTGELFF
cdr3_nt: TGTGCCAGCAGATCCCAAACAGGGTCCCTCACCGGGGAGCTGTTTTTT

clone_size: few
d_call: NA
cdr3_length: 14
v_call: TRBV25-1
j_call: TRBJ1-1
cdr3_aa: CASSESLMIAEAFF
cdr3_nt: TGTGCCAGCAGTGAATCCCTCATGATCGCTGAAGCTTTCTTT

clone_size: NA
d_call: NA
cdr3_length: 10
v_call: TRBV29-1
j_call: TRBJ2-1
cdr3_aa: CSSGFDEQFF
cdr3_nt: TGCAGCTCGGGTTTCGATGAGCAGTTCTTC

clone_size: NA
d_call: TRBD2
cdr3_length: 15
v_call: TRBV28
j_call: TRBJ2-1
cdr3_aa: CASRGLAGGVNEQFF
cdr3_nt: TGTGCCAGCCGAGGGCTAGCGGGAGGGGTCAATGAGCAGTTCTTC

clone_size: few
d_call: NA
cdr3_length: 14
v_call: TRBV29-1
j_call: TRBJ2-7
cdr3_aa: CSVPSGRGAYEQYF
cdr3_nt: TGCAGCGTGCCAAGCGGTAGGGGGGCGTACGAGCAGTACTTC

clone_size: NA
d_call: NA
cdr3_length: 12
v_call: TRBV12-3/TRBV12-4
j_call: TRBJ1-2
cdr3_aa: CASSLGRRGYTF
cdr3_nt: TGTGCCAGCAGTTTAGGTCGGCGGGGCTACACCTTC

clone_size: few
d_call: NA
cdr3_length: 15
v_call: TRBV11-2
j_call: TRBJ2-3
cdr3_aa: CASSLVFGDGDTQYF
cdr3_nt: TGTGCCAGCAGCTTAGTCTTCGGAGACGGGGATACGCAGTATTTT

clone_size: NA
d_call: NA
cdr3_length: 17
v_call: TRBV21-1
j_call: TRBJ2-7
cdr3_aa: CASSPVERGRVAYEQYF
cdr3_nt: TGTGCCAGCAGCCCGGTGGAACGCGGGAGGGTCGCCTACGAGCAGTACTTC

clone_size: few
d_call: NA
cdr3_length: 15
v_call: TRBV18
j_call: TRBJ1-6
cdr3_aa: CASSPTSNLNSPLHF
cdr3_nt: TGTGCCAGCTCCCCGACGTCAAACCTGAATTCACCCCTCCACTTT

clone_size: NA
d_call: TRBD2
cdr3_length: 18
v_call: TRBV29-1
j_call: TRBJ2-1
cdr3_aa: CSVEDATSGTSSYNEQFF
cdr3_nt: TGCAGCGTTGAAGATGCGACTAGCGGGACGAGCTCCTACAATGAGCAGTTCTTC

clone_size: NA
d_call: NA
cdr3_length: 16
v_call: TRBV4-3
j_call: TRBJ1-2
cdr3_aa: CASSQDRTSGHYGYTF
cdr3_nt: TGCGCCAGCAGCCAAGATAGAACCTCCGGCCACTATGGCTACACCTTC

clone_size: NA
d_call: NA
cdr3_length: 13
v_call: TRBV7-9
j_call: TRBJ2-7
cdr3_aa: CASSLFPDHEQYF
cdr3_nt: TGTGCCAGCAGCTTATTCCCGGATCACGAGCAGTACTTC

clone_size: NA
d_call: TRBD2
cdr3_length: 15
v_call: TRBV10-3
j_call: TRBJ2-1
cdr3_aa: CAIMKGAGADNEQFF
cdr3_nt: TGTGCCATCATGAAAGGGGCGGGAGCGGACAATGAGCAGTTCTTC

clone_size: NA
d_call: TRBD2
cdr3_length: 15
v_call: TRBV11-1
j_call: TRBJ2-7
cdr3_aa: CASRYQAGGIYEQYF
cdr3_nt: TGTGCCAGCAGATACCAAGCGGGAGGCATATACGAGCAGTACTTC

clone_size: NA
d_call: NA
cdr3_length: 13
v_call: TRBV18
j_call: TRBJ1-2
cdr3_aa: CASSPPENYGYTF
cdr3_nt: TGTGCCAGCTCACCTCCAGAAAACTATGGCTACACCTTC

clone_size: many
d_call: NA
cdr3_length: 15
v_call: TRBV11-2
j_call: TRBJ2-5
cdr3_aa: CASSLALATTETQYF
cdr3_nt: TGTGCCAGCAGCTTAGCCCTAGCGACTACGGAGACCCAGTACTTC

clone_size: NA
d_call: NA
cdr3_length: 12
v_call: TRBV3-1
j_call: TRBJ1-1
cdr3_aa: CASSYARAEAFF
cdr3_nt: TGTGCCAGCAGCTACGCCCGGGCTGAAGCTTTCTTT

clone_size: few
d_call: NA
cdr3_length: 12
v_call: TRBV6-5
j_call: TRBJ1-1
cdr3_aa: CASSADSTEAFF
cdr3_nt: TGTGCCAGCAGTGCGGACAGCACTGAAGCTTTCTTT

clone_size: many
d_call: NA
cdr3_length: 14
v_call: TRBV6-6
j_call: TRBJ2-1
cdr3_aa: CASRLAYIYNEQFF
cdr3_nt: TGTGCCAGCAGACTAGCCTATATCTACAATGAGCAGTTCTTC

clone_size: few
d_call: NA
cdr3_length: 14
v_call: TRBV7-2
j_call: TRBJ2-2
cdr3_aa: CASMPGPNTGELFF
cdr3_nt: TGTGCCAGCATGCCCGGACCGAACACCGGGGAGCTGTTTTTT

clone_size: NA
d_call: NA
cdr3_length: 12
v_call: TRBV18
j_call: TRBJ1-1
cdr3_aa: CASSSGPDEAFF
cdr3_nt: TGTGCCAGCTCCTCAGGTCCGGATGAAGCTTTCTTT

clone_size: few
d_call: NA
cdr3_length: 15
v_call: TRBV7-2
j_call: TRBJ2-6
cdr3_aa: CASSPDPGGANVLTF
cdr3_nt: TGTGCCAGCAGCCCAGACCCAGGTGGGGCCAACGTCCTGACTTTC

clone_size: many
d_call: NA
cdr3_length: 11
v_call: TRBV6-2/TRBV6-3
j_call: TRBJ1-1
cdr3_aa: CASSAYTEAFF
cdr3_nt: TGTGCCAGCAGTGCCTACACTGAAGCTTTCTTT

clone_size: NA
d_call: NA
cdr3_length: 11
v_call: TRBV6-2/TRBV6-3
j_call: TRBJ2-7
cdr3_aa: CASSNGHEQYF
cdr3_nt: TGTGCCAGCAGTAACGGACACGAGCAGTACTTC

clone_size: few
d_call: NA
cdr3_length: 13
v_call: TRBV9
j_call: TRBJ2-5
cdr3_aa: CASSVGIWETQYF
cdr3_nt: TGTGCCAGCAGCGTAGGTATTTGGGAGACCCAGTACTTC

clone_size: few
d_call: NA
cdr3_length: 13
v_call: TRBV7-3
j_call: TRBJ2-7
cdr3_aa: CASSLTTGGEQYF
cdr3_nt: TGTGCCAGCAGCTTAACTACGGGCGGCGAGCAGTACTTC

clone_size: many
d_call: NA
cdr3_length: 12
v_call: TRBV20-1
j_call: TRBJ1-2
cdr3_aa: CSARQFNYGYTF
cdr3_nt: TGCAGTGCTCGACAGTTTAACTATGGCTACACCTTC

clone_size: NA
d_call: NA
cdr3_length: 18
v_call: TRBV4-3
j_call: TRBJ1-2
cdr3_aa: CASSQVPGFALSNYGYTF
cdr3_nt: TGCGCCAGCAGCCAAGTACCGGGGTTTGCCCTCTCTAACTATGGCTACACCTTC

clone_size: NA
d_call: NA
cdr3_length: 14
v_call: TRBV30
j_call: TRBJ2-1
cdr3_aa: CAWRRVPDYNEQFF
cdr3_nt: TGTGCCTGGAGGCGCGTGCCCGACTACAATGAGCAGTTCTTC

clone_size: few
d_call: TRBD2
cdr3_length: 15
v_call: TRBV20-1
j_call: TRBJ2-1
cdr3_aa: CSARKPGLVNNEQFF
cdr3_nt: TGCAGTGCTCGCAAGCCGGGACTAGTCAACAATGAGCAGTTCTTC

clone_size: few
d_call: NA
cdr3_length: 13
v_call: TRBV5-6
j_call: TRBJ2-5
cdr3_aa: CASSSDVEETQYF
cdr3_nt: TGTGCCAGCAGCAGTGACGTTGAAGAGACCCAGTACTTC

clone_size: NA
d_call: TRBD1
cdr3_length: 18
v_call: TRBV9
j_call: TRBJ1-3
cdr3_aa: CASSSRGDSLLSGNTIYF
cdr3_nt: TGTGCCAGCAGCTCACGGGGGGACAGCCTGCTCTCTGGAAACACCATATATTTT

clone_size: NA
d_call: NA
cdr3_length: 15
v_call: TRBV4-3
j_call: TRBJ2-3
cdr3_aa: CASSPDRAYTDTQYF
cdr3_nt: TGCGCCAGCAGCCCGGACAGAGCTTACACAGATACGCAGTATTTT

clone_size: NA
d_call: NA
cdr3_length: 14
v_call: TRBV6-5
j_call: TRBJ1-2
cdr3_aa: CASSYLAENYGYTF
cdr3_nt: TGTGCCAGCAGTTACTTGGCGGAAAACTATGGCTACACCTTC

clone_size: few
d_call: TRBD1
cdr3_length: 13
v_call: TRBV7-2
j_call: TRBJ1-1
cdr3_aa: CASRDRARAEAFF
cdr3_nt: TGTGCCAGCAGAGACAGGGCGAGGGCTGAAGCTTTCTTT

clone_size: NA
d_call: NA
cdr3_length: 14
v_call: TRBV5-1
j_call: TRBJ2-1
cdr3_aa: CASSLDPAYNEQFF
cdr3_nt: TGCGCCAGCAGCTTGGATCCAGCCTACAATGAGCAGTTCTTC

clone_size: NA
d_call: NA
cdr3_length: 15
v_call: TRBV6-2/TRBV6-3
j_call: TRBJ2-2
cdr3_aa: CASSTGTQGAGELFF
cdr3_nt: TGTGCCAGCAGTACAGGGACACAGGGCGCCGGGGAGCTGTTTTTT

clone_size: many
d_call: TRBD1
cdr3_length: 12
v_call: TRBV28
j_call: TRBJ1-6
cdr3_aa: CAAGQGDSPLHF
cdr3_nt: TGTGCGGCGGGACAGGGCGATTCACCCCTCCACTTT

clone_size: NA
d_call: TRBD1
cdr3_length: 14
v_call: TRBV9
j_call: TRBJ2-7
cdr3_aa: CASSARTGFSEQYF
cdr3_nt: TGTGCCAGCAGCGCGAGGACAGGGTTTAGCGAGCAGTACTTC

clone_size: few
d_call: NA
cdr3_length: 15
v_call: TRBV24-1
j_call: TRBJ2-2
cdr3_aa: CATSDPGAGTGELFF
cdr3_nt: TGTGCCACCAGTGATCCAGGAGCTGGCACCGGGGAGCTGTTTTTT

clone_size: few
d_call: NA
cdr3_length: 14
v_call: TRBV2
j_call: TRBJ2-1
cdr3_aa: CASSDDTTYNEQFF
cdr3_nt: TGTGCCAGCAGTGACGATACCACCTACAATGAGCAGTTCTTC

clone_size: few
d_call: NA
cdr3_length: 12
v_call: TRBV6-4
j_call: TRBJ2-1
cdr3_aa: CASSDSGGEQFF
cdr3_nt: TGTGCCAGCAGTGACTCTGGCGGGGAGCAGTTCTTC

clone_size: NA
d_call: TRBD2
cdr3_length: 13
v_call: TRBV20-1
j_call: TRBJ2-7
cdr3_aa: CSAVTSGSYEQYF
cdr3_nt: TGCAGTGCTGTGACTAGCGGGAGCTACGAGCAGTACTTC

clone_size: NA
d_call: TRBD1
cdr3_length: 18
v_call: TRBV6-5
j_call: TRBJ1-3
cdr3_aa: CASSPGTGSLSSGNTIYF
cdr3_nt: TGTGCCAGCAGCCCCGGGACAGGTTCCTTAAGCTCTGGAAACACCATATATTTT

clone_size: few
d_call: TRBD2
cdr3_length: 17
v_call: TRBV13
j_call: TRBJ2-7
cdr3_aa: CASSLGLAGGILYEQYF
cdr3_nt: TGTGCCAGCAGCTTGGGACTAGCGGGAGGGATCCTCTACGAGCAGTACTTC

clone_size: NA
d_call: NA
cdr3_length: 15
v_call: TRBV12-3/TRBV12-4
j_call: TRBJ2-4
cdr3_aa: CASSGDSGPGNIQYF
cdr3_nt: TGTGCCAGCAGTGGGGATAGCGGCCCCGGAAACATTCAGTACTTC

clone_size: few
d_call: NA
cdr3_length: 13
v_call: TRBV7-3
j_call: TRBJ2-7
cdr3_aa: CASSRDPDYEQYF
cdr3_nt: TGTGCCAGCAGCCGGGACCCAGACTACGAGCAGTACTTC

clone_size: few
d_call: TRBD1
cdr3_length: 14
v_call: TRBV5-6
j_call: TRBJ1-3
cdr3_aa: CASSLRRGRNTIYF
cdr3_nt: TGTGCCAGCAGCCTCCGCAGGGGGAGAAACACCATATATTTT

clone_size: NA
d_call: NA
cdr3_length: 14
v_call: TRBV3-1
j_call: TRBJ2-1
cdr3_aa: CASSPSGGVNEQFF
cdr3_nt: TGTGCCAGCAGCCCCTCCGGCGGGGTGAATGAGCAGTTCTTC

clone_size: NA
d_call: TRBD1
cdr3_length: 12
v_call: TRBV5-4
j_call: TRBJ2-1
cdr3_aa: CASSIQGAKQFF
cdr3_nt: TGTGCCAGCAGCATCCAGGGGGCTAAGCAGTTCTTC

clone_size: few
d_call: TRBD2
cdr3_length: 16
v_call: TRBV5-1
j_call: TRBJ2-3
cdr3_aa: CASSLGLAGGKDTQYF
cdr3_nt: TGCGCCAGCAGCTTGGGTCTAGCGGGAGGCAAAGATACGCAGTATTTT

clone_size: once
d_call: TRBD1
cdr3_length: 14
v_call: TRBV20-1
j_call: TRBJ2-3
cdr3_aa: CSASRDSRTDTQYF
cdr3_nt: TGCAGTGCTAGCCGGGACAGCCGCACAGATACGCAGTATTTT

clone_size: NA
d_call: NA
cdr3_length: 15
v_call: TRBV7-2
j_call: TRBJ1-5
cdr3_aa: CASSLERGFNQPQHF
cdr3_nt: TGTGCCAGCAGCTTAGAGAGAGGGTTTAATCAGCCCCAGCATTTT

clone_size: NA
d_call: TRBD1
cdr3_length: 12
v_call: TRBV7-2
j_call: TRBJ1-2
cdr3_aa: CARAQGNYGYTF
cdr3_nt: TGTGCCAGAGCACAGGGGAACTATGGCTACACCTTC

clone_size: few
d_call: NA
cdr3_length: 12
v_call: TRBV28
j_call: TRBJ1-6
cdr3_aa: CASSWEGSPLHF
cdr3_nt: TGTGCCAGCAGTTGGGAAGGGTCACCCCTCCACTTT

clone_size: few
d_call: NA
cdr3_length: 19
v_call: TRBV2
j_call: TRBJ2-3
cdr3_aa: CASSDRLVGLSTSTDTQYF
cdr3_nt: TGTGCCAGCAGTGATCGTTTAGTGGGACTCTCAACTAGCACAGATACGCAGTATTTT